In its sample, the clone carrying this TCR beta chain was seen many times. Its specificity is unknown. This entry comes from a study of CD8+CD57+ T cells in acquired aplastic anemia. Study details: CD4+ and CD8+ cells, once sorted, gave DNA averaging approximately 3.4 ug.

Individuals selected for sequencing had exhibited CD8+CD57+ cell expansion on flow cytometry. Profiles of TCR beta VDJ and CDR3 were generated from a genomic DNA template. TCRdb processed the reads anew with MiXCR; each CDR3 protein has one entry. The sample records around 210,000 distinct CDR3 sequences, over 55% being singletons. General study points: More than 25 was the count of CD8+ CDR3 sequences that patients shared with controls.

CDR3 length equals 15 residues. With V trimmed by 6 bases and J by 3 bases, 7 bases remained unmatched. Germline values: CDR1 SNHLY, CDR2 FYNNEI. The specimen sequenced was sorted CD4+, CD8+, or CD8+CD57+ T cells (not recorded which) from PBMCs. This chain uses TRBV2 with TRBJ2-1; 8 bases align to TRBD2. This clonotype was sampled from a human donor with aplastic anemia. The CDR3 is CASSSGTRGYNEQFF. Here the CDR3 DNA reads TGTGCCAGCAGCTCCGGGACTAGAGGCTACAATGAGCAGTTCTTC. Complete variable domain (other parts from reference TRBV2 and TRBJ2-1): EPEVTQTPSHQVTQMGQEVILRCVPISNHLYFYWYRQILGQKVEFLVSFYNNEISEKSEIFDDQFSVERPDGSNFTLKIRSTKLEDSAMYFCASSSGTRGYNEQFFGPGTRLTVL.